Detailed here is one T cell receptor beta chain. The entry originates in a study of shared clonotypes between healthy human individuals. The donor population consisted of healthy HIV-negative adults with no recent acute infections or vaccinations. DNA input for the unsorted PBMC replicate PCRs was 250 to 300 ng, 30,000 or so T cell genomes. Ten immunoSEQ deep assay plates served to sequence unsorted PBMC DNA. Sequencing was performed with immunoSEQ multiplex PCR; in TCRdb, only in-frame clones are kept and a portion is missing. Of around 500,000 clones listed, around 78% were seen once; the top ten hold 10% to 15%. The TCR originated in a middle-aged woman in good health. Some clones in this sample may be carry-over from other donors' samples. Sequencing used PBMCs.

DNA of the CDR3: TGTGCCAGCAGCCTCCAGTCCGGAGGGGGCTTGGACGAGCAGTACTTC. The encoded protein is CASSLQSGGGLDEQYF. The chain has TRBV7-2 and TRBJ2-7, with a tentative D call TRBD1 (7 bases). Germline CDR1 is SGHTA and CDR2 is FQGNSA. The V end lost 5 bases, the J end lost 5 bases, and 22 bases lay between the germline ends. The CDR3 spans 16 residues.